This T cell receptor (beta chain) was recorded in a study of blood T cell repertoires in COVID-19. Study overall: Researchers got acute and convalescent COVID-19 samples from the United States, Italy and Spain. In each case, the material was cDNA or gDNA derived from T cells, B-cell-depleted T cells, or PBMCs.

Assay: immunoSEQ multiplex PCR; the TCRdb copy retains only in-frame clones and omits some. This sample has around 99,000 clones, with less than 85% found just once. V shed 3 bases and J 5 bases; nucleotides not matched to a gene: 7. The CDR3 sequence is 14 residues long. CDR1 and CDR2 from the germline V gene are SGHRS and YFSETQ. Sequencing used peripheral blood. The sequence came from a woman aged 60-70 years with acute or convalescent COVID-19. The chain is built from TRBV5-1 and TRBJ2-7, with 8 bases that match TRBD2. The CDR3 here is CASSWTKRENEQYF. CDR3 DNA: TGCGCCAGCAGCTGGACTAAGCGGGAGAACGAGCAGTACTTC.